These T cell receptor beta chains were read from a single sample in a study of patients and donors after allogeneic stem cell transplantation. TCRdb recomputed calls from the RT-PCR reads with MiXCR, one row per CDR3 protein. The top ten hold 6% of the sample, which has about 960,000 distinct CDR3 sequences, about a sixth seen once. Sequencing used blood, either unsorted or a sorted T cell fraction (not recorded which). Receptor source: a human donor who was either an allogeneic HSCT recipient or a stem cell or donor lymphocyte infusion donor (not recorded which). It is not recorded whose cells these are; they may come from a transplant donor. CDR3s include the opening cysteine and the closing phenylalanine or tryptophan. A D gene is named only where the DNA matches it firmly. Rows may omit the clone size; those that give it use once, few, many or a size class.

>.|TRBV7-8|TRBJ1-2|few
TGTGCCAGCAGCTTAGCGCTACCAGTCGATCGTAGTGGCTACACCTTC
CASSLALPVDRSGYTF
>.|TRBV5-6|TRBJ1-5|few
TGTGCCAGCAGCTTGGGGGGTAGCAACGCTCAGCCCCAGCATTTT
CASSLGGSNAQPQHF
>.|TRBV4-2|TRBJ2-2|few
TGTGCCAGCAGCCAAGATCCGCTCCTAGGGGGGGCGAACACCGGGGAGCTGTTTTTT
CASSQDPLLGGANTGELFF
>.|TRBV9|TRBJ2-3|.
TGTGCCAGCAGCGACGACGGATACACAGATACGCAGTATTTT
CASSDDGYTDTQYF
>TRBD2|TRBV5-1|TRBJ2-3|few
TGCGCCAGCAGCTTGGTACTAGCGGGAGGGCCTACAGCAGATACGCAGTATTTT
CASSLVLAGGPTADTQYF
>.|TRBV7-9|TRBJ2-7|.
TGTGCCAGCAGCGGAGGTGGGCAGGGGCCTTTGTACTTC
CASSGGGQGPLYF
>.|TRBV7-9|TRBJ1-4|.
TGTGCCAGCAGCTTAGTACAGCTAACTAATGAAAAACTGTTTTTT
CASSLVQLTNEKLFF
>.|TRBV20-1|TRBJ1-1|many
TGCAGTGCCACAGGGTCGAACACTGAAGCTTTCTTT
CSATGSNTEAFF
>.|TRBV7-9|TRBJ2-7|.
TGTGCCAGCAGTCATGACGAGGACGAGCAGTACTTC
CASSHDEDEQYF
>TRBD2|TRBV30|TRBJ2-1|.
TGTGCCTGGAGTACCGGGACTAGCGGGAGGAATGAGCAGTTCTTC
CAWSTGTSGRNEQFF
>.|TRBV11-1|TRBJ2-5|.
TGTGCCAGCAGCTTCCGGTCTAAACCACAAGAGACCCAGTACTTC
CASSFRSKPQETQYF
>.|TRBV5-1|TRBJ2-7|.
TGCGCCAGCAGCTTGCTGGATCTCCAGGGCGAGCAGTACTTC
CASSLLDLQGEQYF
>.|TRBV20-1|TRBJ2-4|many
TGCAGTGCTAGAGACCTGGATCCGGGGGCCCTAGCCAAAAACATTCAGTACTTC
CSARDLDPGALAKNIQYF
>TRBD1|TRBV29-1|TRBJ1-2|few
TGCAGCGTTGGACAGGGAGTCGGCTATGGCTACACCTTC
CSVGQGVGYGYTF
>.|TRBV4-2|TRBJ2-5|.
TGTGCCAGCAGCCAAGCCAACGGACAAGAGACCCAGTACTTC
CASSQANGQETQYF
>.|TRBV30|TRBJ1-1|few
TGTGCCTGGAGTACCCAGGGGAACACTGAAGCTTTCTTT
CAWSTQGNTEAFF
>.|TRBV6-2/TRBV6-3|TRBJ2-7|.
TGTGCCAGCAGCCACATAAAACAGGTTCAGTACTTC
CASSHIKQVQYF
>.|TRBV24-1|TRBJ2-5|.
TGTGCCACCAGTGACGACACCCAAGAGACCCAGTACTTC
CATSDDTQETQYF
>.|TRBV3-1|TRBJ1-4|.
TGTGCCAGCAGCCAAGAAACTGGGTATAGCGAAAAACTGTTTTTT
CASSQETGYSEKLFF
>TRBD1|TRBV20-1|TRBJ2-5|.
TGCAGTGCTGGGGGACAGGGAGGTGTAGAGACCCAGTACTTC
CSAGGQGGVETQYF
>.|TRBV7-9|TRBJ2-2|.
TGTGCCAGCAGCTTGGGATACGGGGAGCTGTTTTTT
CASSLGYGELFF
>.|TRBV21-1|TRBJ2-5|few
TGTGCCAGCAGCAAACGGGTCCAAAACAGGGACCAAGAGACCCAGTACTTC
CASSKRVQNRDQETQYF
>.|TRBV7-2|TRBJ2-5|many
TGTGCCAGCAGCCCCCTCAGCGGCGAGACCCAGTACTTC
CASSPLSGETQYF
>.|TRBV5-1|TRBJ2-7|many
TGTGCCAGCAGCTTAGGGGGGGTCTACGAGCAGTACTTC
CASSLGGVYEQYF
>TRBD1|TRBV11-1|TRBJ1-2|.
TGTGCCAGCAGCTTAGCGTCGACAGGGCGGAGAGCTAACTATGGCTACACCTTC
CASSLASTGRRANYGYTF
>.|TRBV6-2/TRBV6-3|TRBJ1-3|.
TGTGCCAGCAGCCCGAGGGCAGGGGACACCATATATTTT
CASSPRAGDTIYF
>TRBD1|TRBV11-2|TRBJ2-2|.
TGTGCCAGCAGCTTAGTGGGACAGGGGGCGACCGGGGAGCTGTTTTTT
CASSLVGQGATGELFF
>.|TRBV18|TRBJ1-6|few
TGTGCCAGCTCACCAAAGGGACACCCCGACTCACCCCTCCACTTT
CASSPKGHPDSPLHF
>.|TRBV5-6|TRBJ1-6|few
TGTGCCAGCAGTCCGCCCGTAACCGGGGCATATTCACCCCTCCACTTT
CASSPPVTGAYSPLHF
>.|TRBV13|TRBJ2-7|few
TGTGCCAGCTCCAATTCCGCTCGGGTCCCCTACGAGCAGTACTTC
CASSNSARVPYEQYF
>TRBD2|TRBV20-1|TRBJ2-3|few
TGCAGTGCTAGAAACCCCCTAGCGGGAGGGGGCACAGATACGCAGTATTTT
CSARNPLAGGGTDTQYF
>.|TRBV3-1|TRBJ2-1|.
TGTGCCAGCAGCCAAAGGTCTCCAGCTCCCCAAAGCTCCTACAATGAGCAGTTCTTC
CASSQRSPAPQSSYNEQFF
>.|TRBV5-4|TRBJ2-3|.
TGTGCCAGCACCGACGGACGGTTGGAACACACAGATACGCAGTATTTT
CASTDGRLEHTDTQYF
>.|TRBV20-1|TRBJ1-1|.
TGCAGTGCTAGAGAGCCCCGGGTTACTGAAGCTTTCTTT
CSAREPRVTEAFF
>.|TRBV5-1|TRBJ2-2|.
TGCGCCAGCAGCTTGGATTCTACAGGGCCCAGGGGGGAGCTGTTTTTT
CASSLDSTGPRGELFF
>TRBD1|TRBV18|TRBJ1-1|.
TGTGCCAGCTCACAACTGGCCGGGACAGGGGGGACTGAAGCTTTCTTT
CASSQLAGTGGTEAFF
>TRBD2|TRBV3-1|TRBJ2-7|few
TGTGCCAGCAGCCCGCTCGACCTAGCGGGAGTATACTACGAGCAGTACTTC
CASSPLDLAGVYYEQYF
>TRBD1|TRBV12-3/TRBV12-4|TRBJ2-3|.
TGTGCCAGCAGTTTATGGAGGGGACAGGGGCCAGATACGCAGTATTTT
CASSLWRGQGPDTQYF
>.|TRBV12-3/TRBV12-4|TRBJ2-7|many
TGTGCCAGCAGTCCCAGGGCCGTTAACGAGCAGTACTTC
CASSPRAVNEQYF
>TRBD1|TRBV20-1|TRBJ1-4|.
TGCAGTGCCTGGGACGGAGGGGGCGATGAAAAACTGTTTTTT
CSAWDGGGDEKLFF
>.|TRBV6-1|TRBJ2-5|.
TGTGCCAGCAGTGAGGGTCCCGACGTGGCACGAGAGACCCAGTACTTC
CASSEGPDVARETQYF
>.|TRBV5-8|TRBJ1-5|.
TGTGCCAGCCGCGTGCGGGAGCCCCAGCATTTT
CASRVREPQHF